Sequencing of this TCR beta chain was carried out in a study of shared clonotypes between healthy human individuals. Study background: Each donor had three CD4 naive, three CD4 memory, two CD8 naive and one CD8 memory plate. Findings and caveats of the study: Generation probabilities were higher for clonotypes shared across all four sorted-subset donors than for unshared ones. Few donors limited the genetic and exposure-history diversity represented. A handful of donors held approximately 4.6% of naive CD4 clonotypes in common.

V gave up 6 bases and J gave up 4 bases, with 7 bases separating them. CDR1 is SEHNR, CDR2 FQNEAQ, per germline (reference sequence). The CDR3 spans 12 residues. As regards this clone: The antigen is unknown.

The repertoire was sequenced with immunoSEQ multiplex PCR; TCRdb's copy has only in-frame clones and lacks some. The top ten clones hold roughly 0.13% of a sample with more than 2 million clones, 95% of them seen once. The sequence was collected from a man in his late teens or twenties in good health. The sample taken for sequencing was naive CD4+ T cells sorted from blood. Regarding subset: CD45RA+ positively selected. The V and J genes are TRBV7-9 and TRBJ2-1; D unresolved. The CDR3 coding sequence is TGTGCCAGCAGAGGACGGTACAATGAGCAGTTCTTC. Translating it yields CASRGRYNEQFF.